Each of the 30 T cell receptor beta chains below was sequenced from the same sample in a study of blood T cell repertoires in COVID-19 (dated by TCRdb to 2020 to 2021). Library construction relied on the immunoSEQ multiplex PCR assay. TCRdb re-hosts the immuneACCESS table, in-frame sequences only. Its copies lack some clones; in the studies checked, an unresolved V gene accounts for under half of them, and the cause for the rest is not known. Here the sample has about 170,000 clones; around 88% occur a single time. The ten largest clones take up about 3.5% of the sample. What was sequenced was PBMCs or T cells enriched from blood (not recorded which). The receptors stem from a woman aged 45-65 years in a cohort exposed to, infected with or recovered from COVID-19 (not recorded which).

The chain employs TRBV19 and TRBJ1-1; 9 positions match TRBD1. This CDR3 is built from 14 residues. Germline V gene data show CDR1 as LNHDA and CDR2 as SQIVND (reference sequence). V lost 3 bases, J lost 3 bases, and 2 bases stayed unmatched. The CDR3 nucleotides read TGTGCCAGTAGTATGGGACAGGGATACACTGAAGCTTTCTTT. Residues: CASSMGQGYTEAFF.

The V and J genes are TRBV9 and TRBJ1-2; no clear D gene. The CDR3 length is 13 residues. Germline loops: CDR1 SGDLS, CDR2 YYNGEE. V was cut by 0 bases and J by 6 bases, with 9 bases left in between. The CDR3 coding sequence is TGTGCCAGCAGCGTAGATGAGGGAGATGGCTACACCTTC. The encoded protein is CASSVDEGDGYTF.

V usage is TRBV9 and J usage is TRBJ2-3, with a possible D match to TRBD1 (6 bases). Germline V gene lookup returns CDR1 SGDLS and CDR2 YYNGEE. The germline V and J ends were trimmed by 3 bases and 5 bases, with 13 bases remaining between them. This CDR3 contains 14 residues. The CDR3 here is CASSGPQGRDTQYF. For the CDR3, the DNA is TGTGCCAGCAGCGGCCCCCAGGGGCGAGATACGCAGTATTTT.

This clone showed up many times. CDR3 nucleotides: TGTGCCAGCAGCCAGTACAGGAGACCTAATTCACCCCTCCACTTT. It is translated as CASSQYRRPNSPLHF. The V gene is TRBV11-2, the J gene TRBJ1-6; tentatively, D is TRBD1 (5 bases). Germline CDR1 and CDR2: SGHAT and FQNNGV. There are 15 residues in the CDR3. Trimming took 5 bases from V and 6 from J, leaving 14 bases between them. Full variable domain (rest looked up from reference TRBV11-2 and TRBJ1-6): EAGVAQSPRYKIIEKRQSVAFWCNPISGHATLYWYQQILGQGPKLLIQFQNNGVVDDSQLPKDRFSAERLKGVDSTLKIQPAKLEDSAVYLCASSQYRRPNSPLHFGNGTRLTVT.

V gene TRBV3-1 (or the pseudogene TRBV3-2) combines with J gene TRBJ2-3; weak D call: TRBD2 (5 bases). The germline gives CDR1 LGHDT, CDR2 YNNKEL (reference sequence). Trimming shortened V by 4 bases and J by 2 bases, and 10 bases separated the two germline ends. This CDR3 region has 14 residues. CDR3 DNA sequence: TGTGCCAGCAGCCTGGCTAGCTACACAGATACGCAGTATTTT. It is translated as CASSLASYTDTQYF.

The J gene is TRBJ2-6, the V gene TRBV5-1; 7 nucleotides align to TRBD1. The ends lost 1 base at V and 0 bases at J; junction bases unmatched: 19. CDR1 SGHRS and CDR2 YFSETQ come from the germline V gene. The length of the CDR3 is 22 residues. The CDR3 nucleotides are TGCGCCAGCAGCTTGCCGTCCCCGGGACAGATGTACGAAAACTCTGGGGCCAACGTCCTGACTTTC. Residues: CASSLPSPGQMYENSGANVLTF.

This clone showed up just once. The chain employs TRBV19 and TRBJ2-2; 8 bases fit TRBD2. CDR1 and CDR2 from the germline V gene are LNHDA and SQIVND (reference sequence). Trimming took 6 bases from V and 6 from J; bases not matched to a gene: 6. This CDR3 has 14 residues. The CDR3 DNA reads TGTGCCAGTAGGGCGGGAGGAAGGGCCGGGGAGCTGTTTTTT. It codes for CASRAGGRAGELFF.

This CDR3 reads CASTRHYAGNTIYF. The CDR3 nucleotides read TGCGCCAGCACGAGGCATTATGCCGGAAACACCATATATTTT. J is TRBJ1-3 and V is TRBV10-1; the D is unclear. This CDR3 is 14 amino acids long. Germline CDR1 WNHNN, CDR2 SYGVQD (reference sequence). Trimming took off 7 bases at V and 4 bases at J, with 14 bases between the two ends.

The rearrangement links TRBV5-5 to TRBJ1-2; 10 nucleotides align to TRBD1. The CDR3 length is 15 residues. Trimming at V came to 2 bases and at J to 6 bases, leaving 7 bases not matched to a gene. The germline gives CDR1 SGHKS, CDR2 YYEKEE (reference sequence). In nucleotides, the CDR3 is TGTGCCAGCAGCTTTAGACAGGGGGCGAGGGATGGCTACACCTTC. Translation: CASSFRQGARDGYTF. Full variable domain (outside the CDR3, taken from reference TRBV5-5 and TRBJ1-2): DAGVTQSPTHLIKTRGQQVTLRCSPISGHKSVSWYQQVLGQGPQFIFQYYEKEERGRGNFPDRFSARQFPNYSSELNVNALLLGDSALYLCASSFRQGARDGYTFGSGTRLTVV.

The rearrangement joins TRBV2 to TRBJ1-2, with 9 bases identical to TRBD1. CDR1 and CDR2 (germline): SNHLY, FYNNEI. V dropped 7 bases and J dropped 7; count of bases not matched to a gene: 10. The CDR3 is 14 amino acids. As DNA, the CDR3 is TGTGCCAGCACCCTCGAGGACAGGGGTTTTGGCTACACCTTC. Translation gives CASTLEDRGFGYTF.

V is TRBV21-1 and J is TRBJ1-6; the table's D gene call, TRBD1, was not cross checked with the DNA. TRBV21-1 is annotated as a pseudogene. There are 13 residues in the CDR3. CDR3 sequence (DNA): TGTGCCAGCCGCGGACAGGAGAATTCACCCCTCCACTTT. It yields the protein CASRGQENSPLHF.

This clone was counted a single time. The chain links TRBV19 to TRBJ2-5, with 7 bases identical to TRBD1. Germline V gives CDR1 LNHDA, CDR2 SQIVND (reference sequence). Trimming took 6 bases from V and 6 from J; bases not matched to a gene: 7. This CDR3 contains 13 residues. DNA of the CDR3: TGTGCCAGTAGCCAGACAGGGCCGCAGACCCAGTACTTC. Translating gives CASSQTGPQTQYF.

This chain links TRBV9 with TRBJ2-7; TRBD2 is a possible D gene (6 bases). V dropped 0 bases and J dropped 2 bases, with 15 bases sitting between them. The germline gives CDR1 SGDLS, CDR2 YYNGEE. CDR3 size: 16 residues. CDR3 sequence: CASSVDSGVGAYEQYF. As DNA, the CDR3 is TGTGCCAGCAGCGTAGATTCGGGAGTGGGGGCCTACGAGCAGTACTTC.

The chain employs TRBV3-1 (or the pseudogene TRBV3-2) and TRBJ2-2, with D tentatively TRBD2 (6 bases). In germline, CDR1 is LGHDT, CDR2 YNNKEL (reference sequence). The CDR3 loop spans 15 amino acids. V was cut by 6 bases and J by 1 base, with 12 bases left in between. The CDR3 protein is CASRPWEVNTGELFF. The CDR3 DNA follows: TGTGCCAGCAGACCGTGGGAGGTGAACACCGGGGAGCTGTTTTTT.

J is TRBJ2-3 and V is TRBV9; 7 bases are a match to TRBD1. V lost 4 bases, J lost 10 bases, and 6 bases stayed unmatched. CDR3 length: 12 amino acids. The germline CDR1 and CDR2 sequences are SGDLS and YYNGEE. CDR3 residues: CASSSGDSAQYF. CDR3 sequence (DNA): TGTGCCAGCAGCTCCGGGGACAGCGCGCAGTATTTT.

The chain links TRBV30 to TRBJ1-4, with 7 bases lining up with TRBD1. Germline V CDR1 and CDR2: GTSNPN, SVGIG (reference sequence). The CDR3 consists of 13 residues. V lost 5 bases and J lost 4; bases outside the gene matches: 4. As DNA, the CDR3 is TGTGCCTGGGCACAGGGGTATAATGAAAAACTGTTTTTT. It specifies CAWAQGYNEKLFF.

This clone was seen once. V gene TRBV10-3 combines with J gene TRBJ2-2; 7 bases agree with TRBD2. CDR1 ENHRY and CDR2 SYGVKD come from the germline V gene. V shed 3 bases, J shed 3 bases, and the junction held 1 base outside the gene matches. This CDR3 has 14 residues. This CDR3 reads CAISDGGDTGELFF. The CDR3 bases are TGTGCCATCAGTGATGGGGGGGACACCGGGGAGCTGTTTTTT.

The J gene is TRBJ2-1, the V gene TRBV7-6; 9 nucleotides agree with TRBD2. Germline V CDR1 and CDR2: SGHVS, FNYEAQ. This CDR3 contains 16 residues. V lost 5 bases, J lost 4 bases, and 9 bases stayed unmatched. DNA of the CDR3: TGTGCCAGCAGCATAGGCACTAGCGGGCCATACAATGAGCAGTTCTTC. Translating gives CASSIGTSGPYNEQFF. The full variable domain, rest sourced from reference TRBV7-6 and TRBJ2-1, is GAGVSQSPRYKVTKRGQDVALRCDPISGHVSLYWYRQALGQGPEFLTYFNYEAQQDKSGLPNDRFSAERPEGSISTLTIQRTEQRDSAMYRCASSIGTSGPYNEQFFGPGTRLTVL.

This chain joins TRBV6-5 and TRBJ2-7, with 11 bases identical to TRBD2. Per germline, CDR1 MNHEY and CDR2 SVGAGI. The V gene end was trimmed by 4 bases and the J gene end by 3 bases; junction bases not matched to a gene: 5. The CDR3 consists of 15 residues. CDR3 coding DNA: TGTGCCAGCAGTTTAACCGGGACTAGCGGCTACGAGCAGTACTTC. Protein sequence: CASSLTGTSGYEQYF.

The chain joins TRBV4-1 to TRBJ2-2; the D gene is possibly TRBD2 (6 bases). V was shortened by 0 bases and J by 6 bases, with 11 bases between the two germline ends. Germline assignment: CDR1 MGHRA and CDR2 YSYEKL. The CDR3 is 15 amino acids. The CDR3 DNA reads TGCGCCAGCAGCCAAGATAGAGCGGGCCCCGGGGAGCTGTTTTTT. Translated: CASSQDRAGPGELFF.

V is TRBV28 and J is TRBJ1-1; tentative D call: TRBD1 (5 bases). Trimming took off 6 bases at V and 6 bases at J, with 17 bases between the two ends. The germline gives CDR1 MDHEN, CDR2 SYDVKM. CDR3 length: 14 residues. Here the CDR3 DNA reads TGTGCCAGCAGCGCCGCGGGGGGGGTCGCTGAAGCTTTCTTT. This encodes CASSAAGGVAEAFF.

The chain carries TRBV11-2 and TRBJ2-1; a possible D gene is TRBD2 (6 bases). In germline, CDR1 is SGHAT, CDR2 FQNNGV. The CDR3 runs 15 residues. The V gene lost 4 bases and the J gene lost 7 bases, with 17 bases spanning the gap. CDR3 protein: CASSSRLVVRNEQFF. CDR3 DNA: TGTGCCAGCAGCTCAAGACTAGTGGTGCGGAATGAGCAGTTCTTC. The variable domain in full, with the rest retrieved from reference TRBV11-2 and TRBJ2-1, is EAGVAQSPRYKIIEKRQSVAFWCNPISGHATLYWYQQILGQGPKLLIQFQNNGVVDDSQLPKDRFSAERLKGVDSTLKIQPAKLEDSAVYLCASSSRLVVRNEQFFGPGTRLTVL.

This clone was observed a handful of times. The DNA for the CDR3 is TGTGCCAGCAGAGGAACAGGGGGAAGCTCCTATAATTCACCCCTCCACTTT. This codes for CASRGTGGSSYNSPLHF. This sequence joins TRBV27 and TRBJ1-6, with 8 bases fitting TRBD1. CDR3 length: 17 residues. The ends lost 6 bases at V and 0 bases at J; junction bases unmatched: 7. Germline-derived CDR1 and CDR2 are MNHEY and SMNVEV (reference sequence).

This clone was counted only a few times. The chain is built from TRBV29-1 and TRBJ1-2, with D unresolved. Trimming pared 1 base from V and 6 bases from J, leaving 18 bases between. This CDR3 has 15 amino acids. Germline-derived CDR1 and CDR2 are SQVTM and ANQGSEA. The CDR3 nucleotides are TGCAGCGTTGAAGTCTACTTGGTCTCGGCGGATGGCTACACCTTC. It translates to CSVEVYLVSADGYTF.

The table lists this clone with a few counts. The chain combines TRBV27 with TRBJ2-7; no firm D call. The CDR3 contains 14 residues. From germline, CDR1 is MNHEY and CDR2 SMNVEV (reference sequence). Trimming pared 7 bases from V and 4 bases from J, leaving 17 bases between. CDR3 region: CASTRQLGRYEQYF. The DNA of the CDR3 is TGTGCCAGCACGCGTCAACTTGGGCGTTACGAGCAGTACTTC.

The chain's CDR3 is CAWSSGGSGNTIYF. The CDR3 DNA follows: TGTGCCTGGAGTTCAGGGGGCTCTGGAAACACCATATATTTT. The V and J genes are TRBV30 and TRBJ1-3, with TRBD1 matching 7 bases. CDR3 size: 14 residues. V lost 2 bases to trimming and J lost 0 bases; unmatched junction nucleotides: 1. Germline lookup yields CDR1 GTSNPN and CDR2 SVGIG (reference sequence).

The chain joins TRBV15 to TRBJ2-2; 7 nucleotides match TRBD2. Per germline, CDR1 LNHNV and CDR2 YYDKDF (reference sequence). CDR3 size: 16 residues. The V gene end was trimmed by 0 bases and the J gene end by 6 bases; junction bases not matched to a gene: 7. The DNA for the CDR3 is TGTGCCACCAGCAGAGATTTGGCTAGCGGAGCCGGGGAGCTGTTTTTT. The encoded protein is CATSRDLASGAGELFF.

The V gene is TRBV7-2, the J gene TRBJ2-1, with 7 bases that match TRBD2. The ends lost 6 bases at V and 6 bases at J; junction bases unmatched: 5. This CDR3 has 13 amino acids. The V gene's germline CDR1 is SGHTA and CDR2 FQGNSA. In DNA, the CDR3 is TGTGCCAGCAGTTCCGGGACTATCAATGAGCAGTTCTTC. It encodes CASSSGTINEQFF. The whole variable domain, filled in from reference TRBV7-2 and TRBJ2-1, reads GAGVSQSPSNKVTEKGKDVELRCDPISGHTALYWYRQSLGQGLEFLIYFQGNSAPDKSGLPSDRFSAERTGGSVSTLTIQRTQQEDSAVYLCASSSGTINEQFFGPGTRLTVL.

The chain employs TRBV7-2 and TRBJ1-5; unclear D gene. Germline values: CDR1 SGHTA, CDR2 FQGNSA. CDR3 length: 13 residues. The V gene lost 1 base and the J gene lost 11 bases, with 12 bases spanning the gap. CDR3 residues: CASSLEESVAQHF. CDR3 coding DNA: TGTGCCAGCAGCTTAGAGGAGTCTGTGGCCCAGCATTTT.

This clone was counted a single time. The J gene is TRBJ2-1, the V gene TRBV5-6, with TRBD2 matching over 7 bases. Germline V gene lookup returns CDR1 SGHDT and CDR2 YYEEEE. Losses at the gene ends were 4 bases for V and 5 bases for J; bases not matched to a gene: 9. This CDR3 spans 15 amino acids. The CDR3, as DNA: TGTGCCAGCAGCAAACGAGCGGGACCCAACAATGAGCAGTTCTTC. Residues: CASSKRAGPNNEQFF.